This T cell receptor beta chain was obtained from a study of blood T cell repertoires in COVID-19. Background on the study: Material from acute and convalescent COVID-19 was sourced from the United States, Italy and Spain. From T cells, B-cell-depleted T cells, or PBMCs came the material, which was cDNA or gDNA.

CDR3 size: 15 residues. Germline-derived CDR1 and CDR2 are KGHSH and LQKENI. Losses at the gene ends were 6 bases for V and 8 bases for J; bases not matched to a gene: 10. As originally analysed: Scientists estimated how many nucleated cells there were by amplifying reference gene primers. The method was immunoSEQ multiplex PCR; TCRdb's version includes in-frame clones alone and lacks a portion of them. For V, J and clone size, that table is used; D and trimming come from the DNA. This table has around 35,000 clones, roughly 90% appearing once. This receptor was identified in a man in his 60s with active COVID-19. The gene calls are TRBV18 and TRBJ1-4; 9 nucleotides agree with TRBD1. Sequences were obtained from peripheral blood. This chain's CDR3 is CASSQTGGSNEKLFF. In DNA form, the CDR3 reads TGTGCCAGCTCTCAAACAGGGGGCAGTAACGAAAAACTGTTTTTT.